This entry describes one T cell receptor beta chain. The antigen is not known. Unique molecular identifiers were used in preparing the TCRbeta library. TCRdb re-analysed the PCR reads in MiXCR, keeping a single row per CDR3 protein. The sample contains about 1,000,000 distinct CDR3 sequences, less than 30% of which appear only once. The data are from a study of T-cell reconstitution after alpha-beta-depleted transplantation in children. Study-wide results and caveats: At one year after transplant, newly produced T cells mostly accounted for T-cell counts and diversity. At day 60, the high TCRbeta diversity found in some patients originated from recipient T cells and thymic progenitors that had survived. Expanded graft clones numbering several hundred reportedly gave rise to alpha-beta T cells about two months after transplant.

Material: PBMCs, mostly from graft donor cells, obtained 360 days after TCRalphabeta/CD19-depleted stem cell transplant. This TCR derives from a boy in the first two years of life who had a stem cell transplant for SCID, so the T cells may come from the graft donor.

DNA for the CDR3: TGTGCCAGCAGCCTACACCGGGGCCTAGGAGGTGAAAAACTGTTTTTT. As protein: CASSLHRGLGGEKLFF. This chain connects TRBV7-2 to TRBJ1-4; the D gene is possibly TRBD1 (5 bases). Germline values: CDR1 SGHTA, CDR2 FQGNSA. Trimming took off 5 bases at V and 7 bases at J, with 20 bases between the two ends. The CDR3 consists of 16 residues. The full variable domain, its missing parts supplied by reference TRBV7-2 and TRBJ1-4, is GAGVSQSPSNKVTEKGKDVELRCDPISGHTALYWYRQSLGQGLEFLIYFQGNSAPDKSGLPSDRFSAERTGGSVSTLTIQRTQQEDSAVYLCASSLHRGLGGEKLFFGSGTQLSVL.